Reported below is one T cell receptor (beta chain). With 5 bases clipped from V and 4 bases from J, the junction kept 6 bases outside the gene matches. Per the germline V gene, CDR1 is SGHAT and CDR2 is FQNNGV. The CDR3 runs to 14 residues. The authors extracted RNA and reverse transcribed it into cDNA as the sequencing template. The assay was immunoSEQ multiplex PCR, and TCRdb's table has in-frame clones only and misses some. The sample lists roughly 64,000 clones; around 46% were seen once. The sample originates from a study of CD8+ T cells in alopecia areata. Sample treatment: oral pan-JAK inhibitor, 5-10 mg twice daily.

The TCR originated in a human donor with alopecia areata. The specimen comprised CD8+ T cells sorted from blood, sampled at roughly week 38, from a patient treated with tofacitinib. The genes are TRBV11-2 and TRBJ2-5; 8 bases map to TRBD2. CDR3 in DNA: TGTGCCAGCAGCATCCCCGGGACTAGAGAGACCCAGTACTTC. It codes for CASSIPGTRETQYF.